The entry below gives a single TCR beta chain sequence along with its context. Its antigen is as yet unknown. These data belong to a study of high-grade serous ovarian cancer treatment subgroups. In the study overall: Samples averaged approximately 14,000 reads and several thousand unique TCR beta rearrangements.

Overall study results and limits: Spatial context was lost because tumors were sequenced in bulk. The analyses considered CDR3 and ignored CDR1 and CDR2. Different patients shared almost no repertoire; same-patient tumors shared about 0.1 to 0.8.

Tumor samples were taken before definitive surgery or chemotherapy. Profiling relied on immunoSEQ multiplex PCR, and the TCRdb table lists in-frame clones only, not all of them. The profile shows a few thousand clones, around 75% of them singletons. The CDR3 runs 11 residues. Trimming removed 2 bases from V and 3 bases from J, with 1 base in between. CDR1 and CDR2 from the germline V gene are SGHDN and FVKESK. This chain links TRBV14 with TRBJ2-5; no reliable D call. The specimen was tumor tissue. The sequence was collected from a human donor with high-grade serous ovarian cancer. CDR3 residues: CASSQKETQYF. In DNA, the CDR3 is TGTGCCAGCAGCCAAAAAGAGACCCAGTACTTC.